These 27 T cell receptor beta chains were sequenced from one sample in a study of identical twins. One entry per CDR3 protein results from TCRdb running MiXCR on the 5' RACE reads. Of roughly 1.6 million distinct CDR3 sequences listed, about 30% are singletons. Sequencing input: cord blood. These receptors all stem from a newborn girl in good health.

The rearrangement uses TRBV12-3 or TRBV12-4 and TRBJ1-2; weak D call: TRBD1 (5 bases). Trimming pared 5 bases from V and 4 bases from J, leaving 17 bases between. The CDR3 has 15 amino acids. As DNA, the CDR3 is TGTGCCAGCAGTGCTACAGGCCGGGGGTTCTATGGCTACACCTTC. Its translation is CASSATGRGFYGYTF.

The rearrangement uses TRBV6-1 and TRBJ2-1; perhaps TRBD1 as D (6 bases). Germline V CDR1 and CDR2: MNHNS, SASEGT. The CDR3 length is 13 residues. The V end lost 3 bases, the J end lost 10 bases, and 13 bases lay between the germline ends. This chain's CDR3 is CASSEGAIYEQFF. Here the CDR3 DNA reads TGTGCCAGCAGTGAGGGGGCGATTTACGAGCAGTTCTTC.

This clonotype has just a few counts. The rearrangement uses TRBV6-6 and TRBJ1-5, with D unresolved. The CDR3 spans 16 residues. Germline-derived CDR1 and CDR2 are MNHNY and SVGAGI (reference sequence). Trimming removed 0 bases from V and 0 bases from J, with 9 bases in between. The CDR3 reads CASSYSKWDSNQPQHF. The CDR3 region has the DNA TGTGCCAGCAGTTACTCGAAATGGGATAGCAATCAGCCCCAGCATTTT.

The V gene is TRBV20-1, the J gene TRBJ2-7; 10 bases map to TRBD1. This CDR3 comprises 16 residues. With 2 bases clipped from V and 2 bases from J, the junction kept 9 bases outside the gene matches. CDR1 and CDR2 from the germline V gene are DFQATT and SNEGSKA (reference sequence). In DNA, the CDR3 is TGCAGTGCTAGAAAGGATGCCGGGACAGGGGCCTACGAGCAGTACTTC. The encoded protein is CSARKDAGTGAYEQYF.

In nucleotides, the CDR3 is TGTGCCAGCAGTTTAGCGCTGGGACTAGCGGGAGAAGAGACCCAGTACTTC. It is translated as CASSLALGLAGEETQYF. This chain connects TRBV12-3 or TRBV12-4 to TRBJ2-7; 14 nucleotides align to TRBD2. The tail of the sequence fits TRBJ2-5 better, so the J call may be wrong. CDR3 length: 17 amino acids.

The gene calls are TRBV4-1 and TRBJ1-1, with D possibly TRBD1 on 5 matching bases. The V end lost 0 bases, the J end lost 0 bases, and 26 bases lay between the germline ends. The CDR3 loop spans 21 amino acids. The germline V gene has CDR1 MGHRA and CDR2 YSYEKL. CDR3 loop: CASSQDHSSLRGPSMNTEAFF. For the CDR3, the DNA is TGCGCCAGCAGCCAAGATCACTCATCACTTCGGGGCCCAAGTATGAACACTGAAGCTTTCTTT.

This chain joins TRBV20-1 and TRBJ2-6; perhaps D is TRBD1 or TRBD2 (5 bases each). The CDR3 sequence is 14 residues long. V lost 5 bases and J 4 bases, leaving 12 bases between the germline ends. Germline CDR1 DFQATT, CDR2 SNEGSKA (reference sequence). The DNA of the CDR3 is TGCAGTGCTTATTTCGGGACCGGGGCCAACGTCCTGACTTTC. Protein sequence: CSAYFGTGANVLTF.

This clonotype has a handful of counts. A much larger clone is a single base away; this may be a read error. The gene calls are TRBV11-2 and TRBJ1-1, with unresolved D. Between the trimmed V and J ends, which lost 4 bases and 4 bases, there was a span of 4 bases. The CDR3 length is 11 residues. Looked up from germline, CDR1 is SGHAT and CDR2 is FQNNGV. The CDR3 DNA reads TGTGCCAGCAGCTCGACCACTGAAGCTTTCTTT. As protein: CASSSTTEAFF. Based on the CDR3 plus reference TRBV11-2 and TRBJ1-1, the full variable domain is EAGVAQSPRYKIIEKRQSVAFWCNPISGHATLYWYQQILGQGPKLLIQFQNNGVVDDSQLPKDRFSAERLKGVDSTLKIQPAKLEDSAVYLCASSSTTEAFFGQGTRLTVV.

This clonotype showed up just once. The rearrangement joins TRBV4-2 to TRBJ2-1; TRBD2 matches at 11 bases. V lost 4 bases and J lost 11; bases outside the gene matches: 13. CDR3 length equals 16 residues. From germline, CDR1 is LGHNA and CDR2 YNFKEQ. The CDR3 reads CASSRIAGGPRNKQFF. The CDR3 DNA follows: TGTGCCAGCAGCCGAATAGCGGGAGGGCCGCGGAATAAGCAGTTCTTC.

This chain links TRBV20-1 with TRBJ2-7; D is unresolved. Germline loops: CDR1 DFQATT, CDR2 SNEGSKA (reference sequence). V shed 0 bases and J shed 5 bases, with 14 bases lying between them. The CDR3 is made up of 14 amino acids. CDR3 protein: CSARDLTASHEQYF. The CDR3 coding sequence is TGCAGTGCTAGAGATTTAACAGCGTCCCACGAGCAGTACTTC.

This clonotype was found a few times. This chain connects TRBV2 to TRBJ1-2; TRBD1 matches 7 bases. The length of the CDR3 is 15 residues. The germline V gene has CDR1 SNHLY and CDR2 FYNNEI. V was clipped by 9 bases and J by 2 bases; unmatched bases: 12. The CDR3 nucleotides are TGTGCCAGAATCTCCAGGGGGGGAGAGAACTATGGCTACACCTTC. Translating it yields CARISRGGENYGYTF.

The rearrangement uses TRBV4-1 and TRBJ1-2; D is unresolved. Germline CDR1 reads MGHRA; CDR2 reads YSYEKL. V was cut by 0 bases and J by 3 bases, with 14 bases left in between. The CDR3 runs 16 residues. For the CDR3, the DNA is TGCGCCAGCAGCCAAGATTTGCGGCGATCCTACTATGGCTACACCTTC. This codes for CASSQDLRRSYYGYTF.

The chain has TRBV20-1 and TRBJ2-1; no definite D call. V lost 0 bases and J 8 bases, leaving 17 bases between the germline ends. This CDR3 has 15 residues. Germline V gives CDR1 DFQATT, CDR2 SNEGSKA (reference sequence). The CDR3 reads CSARDLKLGVYEQFF. The CDR3, as DNA: TGCAGTGCTAGAGATCTCAAGTTAGGTGTGTATGAGCAGTTCTTC.

This clonotype was seen only a few times. The chain joins TRBV20-1 to TRBJ2-7; D is possibly TRBD1 (6 bases). This CDR3 comprises 14 residues. V was trimmed by 1 base and J by 3 bases, leaving 13 bases between them. The germline CDR1 and CDR2 sequences are DFQATT and SNEGSKA (reference sequence). Written as DNA, the CDR3 is TGCAGTGCTAGAGGCCTAAGGGGGAACTACGAGCAGTACTTC. It is translated as CSARGLRGNYEQYF.

The chain joins TRBV20-1 to TRBJ1-5; D gene uncertain. CDR3 size: 14 residues. Trimming removed 2 bases from V and 1 base from J, with 9 bases in between. Looked up from germline, CDR1 is DFQATT and CDR2 is SNEGSKA (reference sequence). The CDR3 loop reads CSARMGSSNQPQHF. CDR3 sequence (DNA): TGCAGTGCTAGAATGGGATCGAGCAATCAGCCCCAGCATTTT.

Note on this clonotype: Relative to the germline gene, one junction end is altered; a read error may explain this. This sequence joins TRBV5-8 and TRBJ1-1; 9 nucleotides agree with TRBD1. The V gene's germline CDR1 is SGHTS and CDR2 YDEGEE. The CDR3 spans 19 residues. As DNA, the CDR3 is TGTGCGAGCAGCCCCCGGGACAGGGTGCACCTTTACATGAACACTGAAGCTTTCTTT. Its translation: CASSPRDRVHLYMNTEAFF.

J is TRBJ1-5 and V is TRBV28; D uncertain. The ends were cut back, 6 bases at V and 5 bases at J, with 11 bases in the middle. CDR3 length: 13 amino acids. Germline CDR1 reads MDHEN; CDR2 reads SYDVKM. Here the CDR3 reads CASRPRPDQPQHF. The CDR3 nucleotides read TGTGCCAGCAGACCCAGGCCAGATCAGCCCCAGCATTTT. Using reference TRBV28 and TRBJ1-5 for the parts outside the CDR3, the full variable domain is DVKVTQSSRYLVKRTGEKVFLECVQDMDHENMFWYRQDPGLGLRLIYFSYDVKMKEKGDIPEGYSVSREKKERFSLILESASTNQTSMYLCASRPRPDQPQHFGDGTRLSIL.

V and J are TRBV6-1 and TRBJ2-3; 9 nucleotides line up with TRBD2. Germline assignment: CDR1 MNHNS and CDR2 SASEGT. CDR3 size: 17 residues. J was trimmed by 2 bases and V by 2 bases; bases with no gene match: 8. The CDR3 bases are TGTGCCAGCAGTGAATCCTTTAGCGGGGGATACACAGATACGCAGTATTTT. It codes for CASSESFSGGYTDTQYF.

This clonotype was counted between two and nine times. This chain joins TRBV6-6 and TRBJ2-1; tentatively, D is TRBD1 or TRBD2 (5 bases each). The CDR3 extends over 15 amino acids. The V end was cut by 2 bases, the J end by 8 bases, with 16 bases between. Germline CDR1 and CDR2: MNHNY and SVGAGI (reference sequence). CDR3 DNA sequence: TGTGCCAGCAGTTACCGGGACCCCCCGAGGGATGAGCAGTTCTTC. This codes for CASSYRDPPRDEQFF.

Concerning this clonotype: Given a much more abundant clone one base away, this may be a read error. The chain uses TRBV29-1 and TRBJ2-1, with D maybe TRBD1 (5 bases). The CDR3 loop spans 13 amino acids. The V end was cut by 5 bases, the J end by 7 bases, with 15 bases between. Germline values: CDR1 SQVTM, CDR2 ANQGSEA. The CDR3 DNA follows: TGCAGCGTTAAGGGGATCTATGCGAATGAGCAGTTCTTC. Amino acid sequence: CSVKGIYANEQFF.

Many counts were recorded for this clonotype. A much larger clone sits a single nucleotide away, making a read error possible. The chain is built from TRBV6-2 or TRBV6-3 and TRBJ2-7; D is unclear. Germline V lookup: CDR1 MNHEY, CDR2 SVGEGT. Trimming removed 7 bases from V and 0 bases from J, with 4 bases in between. The CDR3 covers 11 residues. CDR3 amino acids: CASTHSYEQYF. The CDR3 nucleotides read TGTGCCAGCACCCACTCCTACGAGCAGTACTTC.

The V gene is TRBV20-1, the J gene TRBJ1-4; D unclear. Germline CDR1 DFQATT, CDR2 SNEGSKA (reference sequence). V lost 2 bases and J lost 1, with 8 bases in between. The CDR3 loop spans 14 amino acids. DNA of the CDR3: TGCAGTGCTAGATCACAAGGAACTAATGAAAAACTGTTTTTT. Amino acid sequence: CSARSQGTNEKLFF.

The V and J genes are TRBV7-2 and TRBJ1-1; 7 positions agree with TRBD1. Germline assignment: CDR1 SGHTA and CDR2 FQGNSA. V lost 5 bases, J lost 4 bases, and 10 bases stayed unmatched. This CDR3 is built from 15 residues. CDR3 protein: CASSPHGPGGTEAFF. In nucleotides, the CDR3 is TGTGCCAGCAGCCCCCATGGACCAGGGGGCACTGAAGCTTTCTTT.

The J gene is TRBJ2-4, the V gene TRBV20-1, with 7 bases fitting TRBD1. The DNA end is more similar to TRBJ2-5, so the J call may be wrong. Germline CDR1 and CDR2: DFQATT and SNEGSKA (reference sequence). This CDR3 has 14 amino acids. The CDR3 bases are TGCAGTGCTAGGAAGACCGGGACAGTAGAGACCCAGTACTTC. Amino acid sequence: CSARKTGTVETQYF.

This clonotype has more than one count but fewer than ten. The V call is TRBV10-3, the J call TRBJ2-4; D is perhaps TRBD1 or TRBD2 (5 bases each). The CDR3 is 14 residues long. The germline V and J ends were trimmed by 2 bases and 8 bases, with 13 bases remaining between them. The germline V gene encodes CDR1 ENHRY and CDR2 SYGVKD. For the CDR3, the DNA is TGTGCCATCAGTGAGGGCTGGGGGTATGACATTCAGTACTTC. Protein: CAISEGWGYDIQYF.

The CDR3 protein is CSAGRSDIQYF. The CDR3, as DNA: TGCAGTGCCGGGAGGTCCGACATTCAGTACTTC. The V and J genes are TRBV20-1 and TRBJ2-7; TRBD2 agrees at 7 bases. The DNA end favors TRBJ2-4, so the J call may be wrong. Germline-derived CDR1 and CDR2 are DFQATT and SNEGSKA (reference sequence). The CDR3 totals 11 residues.

The chain is built from TRBV28 and TRBJ2-7; tentatively, D is TRBD2 (5 bases). Germline V gives CDR1 MDHEN, CDR2 SYDVKM. This CDR3 spans 13 amino acids. Trimming took off 5 bases at V and 4 bases at J, with 12 bases between the two ends. CDR3 sequence (DNA): TGTGCCAGCAGTGCGCCCCCGGGGTACGAGCAGTACTTC. This sequence encodes CASSAPPGYEQYF.